The 23 T cell receptor beta chains reported below all come from one sample, sequenced in a study of blood T cell repertoires in COVID-19. Here immunoSEQ multiplex PCR was the method, and the copy in TCRdb shows in-frame clones only, minus some. This repertoire shows about 180,000 clones, more than 70% found once; its top ten account for about 18%. What was sequenced was peripheral blood. Receptors originate from a person aged 65-85 years with COVID-19, enrolled during active disease.

This chain links TRBV14 with TRBJ2-1; possible D gene TRBD1, 5 bases. This CDR3 is 16 amino acids long. Germline-derived CDR1 and CDR2 are SGHDN and FVKESK. V gave up 1 base and J gave up 2 bases, with 12 bases separating them. This chain's CDR3 is CASSQVGAKTYNEQFF. Here the CDR3 DNA reads TGTGCCAGCAGCCAAGTAGGGGCTAAAACCTACAATGAGCAGTTCTTC. Combining the CDR3 with reference TRBV14 and TRBJ2-1 gives the whole variable domain EAGVTQFPSHSVIEKGQTVTLRCDPISGHDNLYWYRRVMGKEIKFLLHFVKESKQDESGMPNNRFLAERTGGTYSTLKVQPAELEDSGVYFCASSQVGAKTYNEQFFGPGTRLTVL.

The CDR3 reads CASSQLQGASTEAFF. DNA for the CDR3: TGCGCCAGCAGCCAACTACAGGGGGCATCGACTGAAGCTTTCTTT. The chain joins TRBV5-1 to TRBJ1-1, with TRBD1 matching over 9 bases. The CDR3 is made up of 15 amino acids. Unmatched junction bases numbered 9, after V lost 4 bases and J lost 5 bases. Germline CDR1 SGHRS, CDR2 YFSETQ. The full variable domain, completed using reference TRBV5-1 and TRBJ1-1, is KAGVTQTPRYLIKTRGQQVTLSCSPISGHRSVSWYQQTPGQGLQFLFEYFSETQRNKGNFPGRFSGRQFSNSRSEMNVSTLELGDSALYLCASSQLQGASTEAFFGQGTRLTVV.

The rearrangement joins TRBV9 to TRBJ2-7, with 7 bases fitting TRBD2. The germline V gene encodes CDR1 SGDLS and CDR2 YYNGEE. This CDR3 has 15 residues. V shed 4 bases and J 7 bases; nucleotides not matched to a gene: 14. The CDR3 bases are TGTGCCAGCAGCCCCCGGGGGGAATGGTACGGAGAGCAGTACTTC. Encoded protein: CASSPRGEWYGEQYF. Full variable domain (outside the CDR3, taken from reference TRBV9 and TRBJ2-7): DSGVTQTPKHLITATGQRVTLRCSPRSGDLSVYWYQQSLDQGLQFLIQYYNGEERAKGNILERFSAQQFPDLHSELNLSSLELGDSALYFCASSPRGEWYGEQYFGPGTRLTVT.

The chain combines TRBV4-2 with TRBJ2-7; the match to TRBD2 covers 11 bases. After removal of 1 base from V and 5 bases from J, the junction contained 4 bases not matched to a gene. Per germline, CDR1 LGHNA and CDR2 YNFKEQ. The CDR3 is 15 residues long. Here the CDR3 DNA reads TGTGCCAGCAGCCAAGCTGAGACTAGCGGGAACGAGCAGTACTTC. Translated: CASSQAETSGNEQYF.

This clone was detected only once. The rearrangement joins TRBV2 to TRBJ2-7; 7 nucleotides match TRBD1. Germline-derived CDR1 and CDR2 are SNHLY and FYNNEI. CDR3 length: 16 amino acids. After removal of 6 bases from V and 0 bases from J, the junction contained 11 bases not matched to a gene. CDR3 nucleotides: TGTGCCAGCAGATTAGCCCGGGACAGAATCTCCTACGAGCAGTACTTC. It codes for CASRLARDRISYEQYF.

The chain combines TRBV5-1 with TRBJ2-2; TRBD2 is a possible D gene (5 bases). In germline, CDR1 is SGHRS, CDR2 YFSETQ. V was pared by 8 bases and J by 5 bases, with 16 bases between. The CDR3 runs to 14 residues. CDR3 region: CASQWTGGTGELFF. The CDR3 coding sequence is TGCGCCAGTCAATGGACTGGCGGTACCGGGGAGCTGTTTTTT.

V gene TRBV11-2 combines with J gene TRBJ2-5, with a possible D match to TRBD2 (7 bases). Deletions cut 1 base from V and 1 base from J, with 16 bases between. The CDR3 spans 17 residues. Per the germline V gene, CDR1 is SGHAT and CDR2 is FQNNGV. The CDR3 here is CASSLAPGGPFQETQYF. The CDR3 bases are TGTGCCAGCAGCTTAGCCCCCGGGGGGCCGTTCCAAGAGACCCAGTACTTC.

The chain combines TRBV4-3 with TRBJ2-7, with a tentative D call TRBD2 (6 bases). This CDR3 is 14 amino acids long. V was shortened by 4 bases and J by 1 base, with 11 bases between the two germline ends. Germline CDR1 is LGHNA and CDR2 is YSLEER. CDR3 residues: CASSPAAGSYEQYF. CDR3 nucleotides: TGCGCCAGCAGCCCCGCCGCGGGGTCCTACGAGCAGTACTTC.

The genes are TRBV2 and TRBJ1-6, with TRBD1 matching 12 bases. Trimming at V came to 6 bases and at J to 10 bases, leaving 10 bases not matched to a gene. Germline assignment: CDR1 SNHLY and CDR2 FYNNEI. The CDR3 runs to 16 residues. CDR3 nucleotide sequence: TGTGCCAGCAGCGACCGGGACAGGGGGCGCGGATCACCCCTCCACTTT. Amino acid sequence: CASSDRDRGRGSPLHF.

The V call is TRBV11-3, the J call TRBJ2-1; D unresolved. CDR3 length: 11 amino acids. Germline V gives CDR1 SGHNT, CDR2 YENEEA. V gave up 4 bases and J gave up 9 bases, with 7 bases separating them. This CDR3 reads CASSSSTEQFF. CDR3 DNA: TGTGCCAGCAGCTCGAGTACTGAGCAGTTCTTC.

The chain combines TRBV10-3 with TRBJ2-7, with 8 bases identical to TRBD1. The CDR3 spans 12 residues. Germline-derived CDR1 and CDR2 are ENHRY and SYGVKD. V lost 10 bases and J lost 3; bases outside the gene matches: 5. Here the CDR3 reads CASKGQDYEQYF. CDR3 sequence (DNA): TGTGCCAGCAAGGGACAGGACTACGAGCAGTACTTC.

The genes are TRBV11-2 and TRBJ2-5; TRBD1 matches at 9 bases. The CDR3 length is 17 residues. The trim removed 5 bases at V and 6 bases at J, leaving 16 bases unmatched. From germline, CDR1 is SGHAT and CDR2 FQNNGV. This chain's CDR3 is CASSPSRQRTGAQTQYF. DNA of the CDR3: TGTGCCAGCAGCCCAAGTCGCCAAAGGACAGGGGCCCAGACCCAGTACTTC. Full variable domain (missing parts from reference TRBV11-2 and TRBJ2-5): EAGVAQSPRYKIIEKRQSVAFWCNPISGHATLYWYQQILGQGPKLLIQFQNNGVVDDSQLPKDRFSAERLKGVDSTLKIQPAKLEDSAVYLCASSPSRQRTGAQTQYFGPGTRLLVL.

This clone was seen just once. The J gene is TRBJ1-3, the V gene TRBV19, with 8 bases lining up with TRBD1. V lost 3 bases and J lost 2; bases outside the gene matches: 3. The CDR3 covers 15 residues. Germline V CDR1 and CDR2: LNHDA, SQIVND (reference sequence). CDR3 sequence reads: CASSIRRGPGNTIYF. The CDR3 region has the DNA TGTGCCAGTAGTATCCGCAGGGGGCCTGGAAACACCATATATTTT.

This sequence joins TRBV5-6 and TRBJ1-3; no reliable D call. The V and J ends lost 2 bases and 0 bases respectively, with 6 bases between them. The germline V gene has CDR1 SGHDT and CDR2 YYEEEE. This CDR3 has 14 amino acids. The CDR3 DNA is TGTGCCAGCAGCTTTAGTGCCTCTGGAAACACCATATATTTT. It yields the protein CASSFSASGNTIYF. Variable domain in full (rest from reference TRBV5-6 and TRBJ1-3): DAGVTQSPTHLIKTRGQQVTLRCSPKSGHDTVSWYQQALGQGPQFIFQYYEEEERQRGNFPDRFSGHQFPNYSSELNVNALLLGDSALYLCASSFSASGNTIYFGEGSWLTVV.

The chain couples TRBV3-1 (or the pseudogene TRBV3-2) to TRBJ2-1, with D possibly matching TRBD1 (6 bases). This CDR3 is 16 amino acids long. The germline gives CDR1 LGHDT, CDR2 YNNKEL (reference sequence). V lost 1 base and J 2 bases, leaving 12 bases between the germline ends. DNA of the CDR3: TGTGCCAGCAGCCAAGTTGGGGGACACACCTACAATGAGCAGTTCTTC. This translates into CASSQVGGHTYNEQFF.

The chain couples TRBV5-1 to TRBJ1-1; a weak D match, TRBD1 (5 bases). Germline V gene sequence: CDR1 SGHRS, CDR2 YFSETQ. This CDR3 comprises 14 residues. Trimming removed 3 bases at V and 1 base at J, with 10 bases between. The CDR3 protein is CASSSSTENTEAFF. CDR3 bases: TGCGCCAGCAGCTCTTCGACAGAGAACACTGAAGCTTTCTTT.

In DNA, the CDR3 is TGTGCCAGCAGCTTAATGTGGGCGGGAGCTTTTATCGTTACGCAGTATTTT. Its protein is CASSLMWAGAFIVTQYF. The rearrangement links TRBV7-3 to TRBJ2-3; 7 positions match TRBD2. V lost 1 base and J lost 8; bases outside the gene matches: 15. The length of the CDR3 is 17 residues. CDR1 and CDR2 (germline): SGHTA, FQGTGA. Full variable domain (remainder filled in from reference TRBV7-3 and TRBJ2-3): GAGVSQTPSNKVTEKGKYVELRCDPISGHTALYWYRQSLGQGPEFLIYFQGTGAADDSGLPNDRFFAVRPEGSVSTLKIQRTERGDSAVYLCASSLMWAGAFIVTQYFGPGTRLTVL.

J is TRBJ1-1 and V is TRBV10-1; D is possibly TRBD1 (5 bases). The germline CDR1 and CDR2 sequences are WNHNN and SYGVQD (reference sequence). This CDR3 contains 16 residues. The germline V and J ends were trimmed by 0 bases and 0 bases, with 11 bases remaining between them. CDR3 nucleotides: TGCGCCAGCAGTGAGTCGAAGGGGTTCATGAACACTGAAGCTTTCTTT. This codes for CASSESKGFMNTEAFF.

V usage is TRBV7-9 and J usage is TRBJ2-7; no reliable D call. The CDR3 has 13 amino acids. Trimming left V 5 bases short and J 4 bases short, with 12 bases between. The germline CDR1 and CDR2 sequences are SEHNR and FQNEAQ (reference sequence). Here the CDR3 reads CASSLENIYEQYF. Here the CDR3 DNA reads TGTGCCAGCAGCCTCGAGAATATTTACGAGCAGTACTTC. Using reference TRBV7-9 and TRBJ2-7 for the parts outside the CDR3, the full variable domain is DTGVSQNPRHKITKRGQNVTFRCDPISEHNRLYWYRQTLGQGPEFLTYFQNEAQLEKSRLLSDRFSAERPKGSFSTLEIQRTEQGDSAMYLCASSLENIYEQYFGPGTRLTVT.

The V call is TRBV4-3, the J call TRBJ1-1, with D unresolved. The CDR3 sequence is 13 residues long. V gave up 0 bases and J gave up 8 bases, with 10 bases separating them. Germline V gene data show CDR1 as LGHNA and CDR2 as YSLEER. As DNA, the CDR3 is TGCGCCAGCAGCCAAGATTTTCACAGAGAAGCTTTCTTT. It specifies CASSQDFHREAFF.

This clone was detected a few times. DNA of the CDR3: TGTGCCAGCAGCTTATCTGGTTGGGGACTAGCGGGGTTCAATGAGCAGTTCTTC. Protein product: CASSLSGWGLAGFNEQFF. V is TRBV13 and J is TRBJ2-1; 13 positions match TRBD2. This CDR3 contains 18 residues. Germline trimming cut 2 bases from V and 6 bases from J; bases unmatched to any gene: 10. CDR1 PRHDT and CDR2 FYEKMQ come from the germline V gene (reference sequence).

The chain links TRBV5-1 to TRBJ1-6, with 7 bases aligning to TRBD1. Germline CDR1 is SGHRS and CDR2 is YFSETQ. The CDR3 is made up of 13 amino acids. The V segment lost 3 bases and the J segment 9 bases; nucleotides outside the gene matches: 3. CDR3 in amino acids: CASSWDSRSPLHF. In DNA, the CDR3 is TGCGCCAGCAGCTGGGACAGCCGTTCACCCCTCCACTTT.

This chain connects TRBV2 to TRBJ1-1; possible D gene TRBD1, 5 bases. The V end lost 2 bases, the J end lost 3 bases, and 7 bases lay between the germline ends. The CDR3 is made up of 13 amino acids. From germline, CDR1 is SNHLY and CDR2 FYNNEI. The DNA for the CDR3 is TGTGCCAGCAGTGAAATCAGGGACACTGAAGCTTTCTTT. Amino acids: CASSEIRDTEAFF.